This TCR beta chain was identified in a study of T cell changes during pregnancy in multiple sclerosis. This clone has just one count. Sequencing used immunoSEQ multiplex PCR; TCRdb keeps in-frame clones, though not all of them. The table has around 130,000 clones, about 95% seen once. The CDR3 is made up of 15 amino acids. The V gene lost 1 base and the J gene lost 5 bases, with 14 bases spanning the gap. CDR1 and CDR2 (germline): SGHDN, FVKESK. This TCR was sampled from a female donor with multiple sclerosis, enrolled in a pregnancy study. The V and J genes are TRBV14 and TRBJ2-5; D may be TRBD2 (6 bases). This sample comprised peripheral blood, obtained after pregnancy. DNA of the CDR3: TGTGCCAGCAGCCAAGCTAGGAGGGTTGGGGAGACCCAGTACTTC. Translation gives CASSQARRVGETQYF.